This T cell receptor (beta chain) came from a study of cytomegalovirus exposure and HLA in healthy donors. Germline loops: CDR1 LNHNV, CDR2 YYDKDF (reference sequence). Between the trimmed V and J ends, which lost 0 bases and 1 base, there was a span of 12 bases. This CDR3 comprises 16 residues. Using immunoSEQ multiplex PCR, the repertoire was profiled, and TCRdb retains in-frame clones only, with some absent. The sample consists of about 280,000 clones, approximately 90% of them appearing once. The gene calls are TRBV15 and TRBJ1-1; weak D call: TRBD1 (6 bases). The sequencing input was PBMCs. The clonotype was recovered from a woman between 18 and 30 years old in good health and CMV-seronegative. This chain's CDR3 is CATSRDSTGTNTEAFF. The CDR3 region has the DNA TGTGCCACCAGCAGAGATTCCACAGGGACGAACACTGAAGCTTTCTTT.